This T cell receptor (beta chain) was sequenced for a study of blood T cell repertoires in COVID-19. The wider study: T cells, B-cell-depleted T cells, or PBMCs provided the cDNA or gDNA that served as material.

How the authors handled the data: From reference gene primer amplification, estimates of nucleated cell counts were derived. Clones were read by immunoSEQ multiplex PCR, and TCRdb kept only the in-frame ones, dropping some. The V and J calls and clone size were taken over from that table, and D and trimming were inferred from the DNA. In the table there are about 120,000 clones, 75% to 85% of which are singletons. The CDR3 contains 13 residues. Trimming shortened V by 5 bases and J by 7 bases, and 13 bases separated the two germline ends. In germline, CDR1 is SGHTA, CDR2 FQGNSA. This clonotype originated in a human donor in a cohort sampled during active COVID-19. Sequenced material: peripheral blood. The gene calls are TRBV7-2 and TRBJ2-3; D is perhaps TRBD2 (5 bases). The CDR3 here is CASSTYHGNTQYF. CDR3 coding DNA: TGTGCCAGCAGCACATACCACGGGAATACGCAGTATTTT.